The 2 T cell receptor beta chains presented below share a single source sample, sequenced in a study of T cells in Graves' hyperthyroidism and ophthalmopathy. Amplified TCR beta CDR3 regions came from RNA transcripts. First-round RT-PCR with HTBI primers amplified the TCR CDR3 region. MiXCR was run by TCRdb on the multiplex PCR reads, yielding one entry per CDR3 protein. The sample shows 500,000 to 650,000 distinct CDR3 sequences, around 15% of them seen only once. The sequencing sample was made of blood. The receptors were sampled from a woman in her fifties or sixties with Graves' ophthalmopathy.

The rearrangement links TRBV18 to TRBJ2-1, with 8 bases that match TRBD1. Germline trimming cut 6 bases from V and 7 bases from J; bases unmatched to any gene: 5. Germline V gene sequence: CDR1 KGHSH, CDR2 LQKENI. The CDR3 contains 13 residues. The CDR3 DNA reads TGTGCCAGCTCGATGGGACAGGAGAATGAGCAGTTCTTC. Protein product: CASSMGQENEQFF.

This clonotype came up many times. The chain combines TRBV6-2 or TRBV6-3 with TRBJ2-7, with TRBD1 matching over 7 bases. J lost 0 bases, V lost 2 bases, and 4 bases had no gene match. This CDR3 spans 15 amino acids. The germline V gene encodes CDR1 MNHEY and CDR2 SVGEGT. CDR3 bases: TGTGCCAGCAGTTACGGGACAGCGAGCTCCTACGAGCAGTACTTC. Protein product: CASSYGTASSYEQYF.